One sample yielded the 8 T cell receptor beta chains listed below, sequenced in a study of cytomegalovirus exposure and HLA in healthy donors. The PCR was carried out with 60 Vbeta primers and 13 Jbeta primers. Sequenced by immunoSEQ multiplex PCR; TCRdb stores in-frame clones only, minus some. The table shows about 190,000 clones, with less than 85% occurring only once. The sample consisted of PBMCs. All receptors derive from a man aged 30 to 39 in good health and CMV-seropositive.

The V call is TRBV11-2, the J call TRBJ1-2; TRBD1 is a possible D gene (5 bases). Trimming took 5 bases from V and 1 from J, leaving 14 bases between them. The CDR3 length is 15 residues. Germline CDR1 SGHAT, CDR2 FQNNGV. The CDR3 loop reads CASSRRGGSNYGYTF. In DNA, the CDR3 is TGTGCCAGCAGCCGCCGGGGCGGGAGTAACTATGGCTACACCTTC.

J is TRBJ2-5 and V is TRBV7-6, with 7 bases identical to TRBD2. CDR3 length: 12 residues. With V trimmed by 4 bases and J by 5 bases, 1 base remained unmatched. Looked up from germline, CDR1 is SGHVS and CDR2 is FNYEAQ. The CDR3 is CASSWGGETQYF. CDR3 DNA: TGTGCCAGCAGCTGGGGGGGGGAGACCCAGTACTTC.

This chain connects TRBV7-2 to TRBJ1-2; 7 positions agree with TRBD1. CDR1 is SGHTA and CDR2 is FQGNSA in the germline V gene. The CDR3 consists of 14 residues. V was clipped by 3 bases and J by 6 bases; unmatched bases: 7. The DNA of the CDR3 is TGTGCCAGCAGCTTTTACCGGCAGGGGGATGGCTACACCTTC. Residues: CASSFYRQGDGYTF.

This clone was counted at least ten times. CDR3 sequence (DNA): TGCGCCAGCAGCCAAGGGACAGGGAACGAGCAGTACTTC. This codes for CASSQGTGNEQYF. The chain joins TRBV4-1 to TRBJ2-7; 8 bases map to TRBD1. From germline, CDR1 is MGHRA and CDR2 YSYEKL. The CDR3 is 13 residues long. Germline trimming cut 1 base from V and 5 bases from J; bases unmatched to any gene: 1.

The gene calls are TRBV29-1 and TRBJ2-6; D is undetermined. This CDR3 has 14 amino acids. Trimming pared 5 bases from V and 0 bases from J, leaving 8 bases between. Looked up from germline, CDR1 is SQVTM and CDR2 is ANQGSEA. Written as DNA, the CDR3 is TGCAGCGTTCCTAATATCTCTGGGGCCAACGTCCTGACTTTC. Translated: CSVPNISGANVLTF. The whole variable domain, remainder taken from reference TRBV29-1 and TRBJ2-6, is SAVISQKPSRDICQRGTSLTIQCQVDSQVTMMFWYRQQPGQSLTLIATANQGSEATYESGFVIDKFPISRPNLTFSTLTVSNMSPEDSSIYLCSVPNISGANVLTFGAGSRLTVL.

V and J are TRBV19 and TRBJ2-1, with 12 positions matching TRBD2. With 2 bases clipped from V and 4 bases from J, the junction kept 3 bases outside the gene matches. The germline CDR1 and CDR2 sequences are LNHDA and SQIVND (reference sequence). The CDR3 totals 16 residues. The CDR3 reads CASSISGTSGYNEQFF. DNA of the CDR3: TGTGCCAGTAGTATATCCGGGACTAGCGGGTACAATGAGCAGTTCTTC.

The chain links TRBV18 to TRBJ1-1, with 9 bases aligning to TRBD1. Germline values: CDR1 KGHSH, CDR2 LQKENI. The CDR3 consists of 16 residues. The ends lost 4 bases at V and 5 bases at J; junction bases unmatched: 11. The CDR3 region has the DNA TGTGCCAGCTCACGAGAAATGGGACAGGGAGGGACTGAAGCTTTCTTT. Translated, it gives CASSREMGQGGTEAFF.

The V and J genes are TRBV7-2 and TRBJ1-1, with D perhaps matching TRBD1 (5 bases). V lost 1 base and J lost 12, with 21 bases in between. The CDR3 extends over 15 amino acids. Germline CDR1 and CDR2: SGHTA and FQGNSA. The CDR3 loop reads CASSLEEAGGGRPFF. CDR3 sequence (DNA): TGTGCCAGCAGCTTAGAAGAGGCGGGGGGAGGGCGTCCTTTCTTT. Based on the CDR3 plus reference TRBV7-2 and TRBJ1-1, the full variable domain is GAGVSQSPSNKVTEKGKDVELRCDPISGHTALYWYRQSLGQGLEFLIYFQGNSAPDKSGLPSDRFSAERTGGSVSTLTIQRTQQEDSAVYLCASSLEEAGGGRPFFGQGTRLTVV.